Only a few counts were recorded for the clone carrying this T cell receptor beta chain. The data were taken from a study of blood T cell repertoires in COVID-19. Study-level information: Samples taken during acute and convalescent COVID-19 were collected in the United States, Italy and Spain. PBMCs, B-cell-depleted T cells, or T cells provided the cDNA or gDNA that made up the material.

Produced via immunoSEQ multiplex PCR; TCRdb's table is partial and in-frame only. This table holds about 20,000 clones, roughly 91% found once. This CDR3 region has 14 residues. Trimming removed 2 bases from V and 2 bases from J, with 6 bases in between. Germline CDR1 LNHDA, CDR2 SQIVND (reference sequence). Sample: peripheral blood. The receptor was derived from a woman aged 60-75 years with active COVID-19. The chain links TRBV19 to TRBJ1-4; a weak D match, TRBD1 (6 bases). CDR3 in DNA: TGTGCCAGTAGTATAACAGGGACTAATGAAAAACTGTTTTTT. Translating gives CASSITGTNEKLFF.